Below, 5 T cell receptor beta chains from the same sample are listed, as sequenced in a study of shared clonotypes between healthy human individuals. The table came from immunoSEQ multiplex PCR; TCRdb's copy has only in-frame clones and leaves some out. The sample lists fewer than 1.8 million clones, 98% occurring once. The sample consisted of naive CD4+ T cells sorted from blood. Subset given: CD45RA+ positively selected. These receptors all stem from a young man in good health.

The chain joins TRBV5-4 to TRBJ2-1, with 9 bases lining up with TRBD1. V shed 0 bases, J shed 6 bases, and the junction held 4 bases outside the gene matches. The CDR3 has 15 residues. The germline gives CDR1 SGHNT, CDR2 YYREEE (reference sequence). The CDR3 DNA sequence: TGTGCCAGCAGCTTGGGCTGGACAGGGGCCAATGAGCAGTTCTTC. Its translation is CASSLGWTGANEQFF.

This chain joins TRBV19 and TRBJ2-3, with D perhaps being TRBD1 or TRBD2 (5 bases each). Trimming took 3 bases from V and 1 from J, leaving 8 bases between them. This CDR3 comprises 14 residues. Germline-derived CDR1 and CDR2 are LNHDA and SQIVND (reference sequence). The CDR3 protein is CASSIGDGTDTQYF. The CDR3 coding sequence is TGTGCCAGTAGTATTGGGGACGGCACAGATACGCAGTATTTT.

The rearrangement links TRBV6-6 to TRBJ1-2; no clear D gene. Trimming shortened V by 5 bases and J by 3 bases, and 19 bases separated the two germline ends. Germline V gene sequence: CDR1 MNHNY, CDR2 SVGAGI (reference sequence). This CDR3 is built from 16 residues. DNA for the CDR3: TGTGCCAGCAGTAGACCCAGTGGGGTTAATGACTATGGCTACACCTTC. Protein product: CASSRPSGVNDYGYTF.

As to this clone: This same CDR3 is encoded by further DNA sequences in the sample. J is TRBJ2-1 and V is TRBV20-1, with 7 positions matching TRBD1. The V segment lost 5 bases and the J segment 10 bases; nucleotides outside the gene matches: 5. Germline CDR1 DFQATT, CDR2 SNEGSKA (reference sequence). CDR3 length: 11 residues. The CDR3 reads CSARGGGEQFF. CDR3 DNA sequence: TGCAGTGCTCGAGGGGGCGGGGAGCAGTTCTTC.

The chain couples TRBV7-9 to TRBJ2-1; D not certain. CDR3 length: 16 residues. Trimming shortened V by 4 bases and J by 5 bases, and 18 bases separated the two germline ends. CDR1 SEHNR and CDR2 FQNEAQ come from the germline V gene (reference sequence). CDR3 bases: TGTGCCAGCAGCTCCTCGACCGCCCCGCCGCACAATGAGCAGTTCTTC. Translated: CASSSSTAPPHNEQFF.